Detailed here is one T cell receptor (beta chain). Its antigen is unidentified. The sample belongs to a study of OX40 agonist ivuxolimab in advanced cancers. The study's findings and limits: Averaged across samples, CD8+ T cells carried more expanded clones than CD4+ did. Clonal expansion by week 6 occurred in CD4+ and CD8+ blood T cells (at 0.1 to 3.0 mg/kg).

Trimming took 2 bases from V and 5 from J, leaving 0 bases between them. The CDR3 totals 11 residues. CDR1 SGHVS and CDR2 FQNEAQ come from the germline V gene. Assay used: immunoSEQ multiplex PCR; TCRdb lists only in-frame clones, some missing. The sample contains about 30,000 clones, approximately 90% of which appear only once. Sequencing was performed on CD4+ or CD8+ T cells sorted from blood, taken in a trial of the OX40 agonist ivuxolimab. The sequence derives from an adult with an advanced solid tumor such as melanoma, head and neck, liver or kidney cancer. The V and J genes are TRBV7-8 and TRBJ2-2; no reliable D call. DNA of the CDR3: TGTGCCAGCAGCTTAACCGGGGAGCTGTTTTTT. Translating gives CASSLTGELFF.